The clone carrying this T cell receptor beta chain was counted ten times or more. Its antigen is unidentified. Between the trimmed V and J ends, which lost 3 bases and 0 bases, there was a span of 15 bases. This CDR3 contains 17 residues. From germline, CDR1 is DFQATT and CDR2 SNEGSKA (reference sequence). Built from TCR beta cDNA, the libraries had unique molecular identifiers in them. TCRdb re-called the PCR reads through MiXCR, storing one row per CDR3 protein. This sample has about 260,000 distinct CDR3 sequences, with 36% found just once. This entry comes from a study of post-analysis software for immune sequencing data. Notes on the study in general: TRBV5-6, TRBV5-1 and TRBV20-1 were among four or five TRBV segments more frequent in patients than controls.

The gene calls are TRBV20-1 and TRBJ1-6; tentatively, D is TRBD1 (5 bases). This clonotype was sampled from a girl between 5 and 17 years old with multiple sclerosis. Sample: blood. CDR3 protein: CSARPRRDSSYNSPLHF. CDR3 in DNA: TGCAGTGCTAGGCCCCGGCGCGACAGCTCCTATAATTCACCCCTCCACTTT.